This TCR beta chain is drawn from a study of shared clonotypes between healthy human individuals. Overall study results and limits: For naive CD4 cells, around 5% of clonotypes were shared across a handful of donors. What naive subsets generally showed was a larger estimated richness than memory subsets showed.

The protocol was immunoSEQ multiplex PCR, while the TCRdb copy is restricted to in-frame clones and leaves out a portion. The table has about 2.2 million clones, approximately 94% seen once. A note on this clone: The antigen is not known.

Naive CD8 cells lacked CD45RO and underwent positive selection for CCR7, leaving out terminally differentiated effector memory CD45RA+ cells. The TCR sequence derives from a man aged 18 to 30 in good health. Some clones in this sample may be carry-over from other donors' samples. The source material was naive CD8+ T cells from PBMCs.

The CDR3 DNA follows: TGTGCCTGGAGTTATGGGGGAGACTATGGCTACACCTTC. Translation: CAWSYGGDYGYTF. The rearrangement uses TRBV30 and TRBJ1-2; D might be TRBD1 (5 bases). This CDR3 region has 13 residues. V shed 2 bases and J shed 3 bases, with 10 bases lying between them. Germline CDR1 reads GTSNPN; CDR2 reads SVGIG (reference sequence).